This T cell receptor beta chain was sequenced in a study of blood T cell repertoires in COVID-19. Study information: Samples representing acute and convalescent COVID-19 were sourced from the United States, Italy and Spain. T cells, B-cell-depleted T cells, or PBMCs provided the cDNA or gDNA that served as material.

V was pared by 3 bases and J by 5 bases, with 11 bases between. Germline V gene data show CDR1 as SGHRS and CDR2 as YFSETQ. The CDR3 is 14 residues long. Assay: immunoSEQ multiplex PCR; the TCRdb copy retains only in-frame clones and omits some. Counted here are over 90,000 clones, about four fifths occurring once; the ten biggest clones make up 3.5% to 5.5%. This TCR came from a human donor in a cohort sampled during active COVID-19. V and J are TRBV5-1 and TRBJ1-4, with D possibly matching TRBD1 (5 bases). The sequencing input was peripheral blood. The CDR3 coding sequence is TGCGCCAGCAGCTCCAGGGAGGGGAATGAAAAACTGTTTTTT. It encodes CASSSREGNEKLFF.